The clone carrying this TCR beta chain was found many times. Germline V lookup: CDR1 SGHTA, CDR2 FQGTGA. CDR3 size: 16 residues. V was pared by 3 bases and J by 0 bases, with 13 bases between. Time point in this sample: blood at routine non-recurrence follow-up after resection. Unsorted whole RNA of tumor, nontumor lung or frozen PBMC was sequenced. This specimen belongs to a study of spatial heterogeneity in lung cancer. Turning to the study itself: Samples were obtained from roughly 65 donors, all untreated early-stage non-small cell lung cancer patients. In cases with available follow-up PBMC samples, these were sequenced at a median of about two years after resection. Fewer alpha-chain than beta-chain sequences were consistently detected.

The presence of a unique molecular identifier marked each TCR cDNA molecule. TCRdb fed the 5' RACE reads into MiXCR, producing one record per CDR3 protein. Of fewer than 55,000 distinct CDR3 sequences detected, around 7% appear once; the ten largest clones hold approximately 35%. The receptor's source is a female donor with early-stage non-small cell lung cancer. Specimen: PBMCs, collected at follow-up. The chain employs TRBV7-3 and TRBJ2-3; a weak D match, TRBD1 (6 bases). CDR3 amino acids: CASSFWGPSSTDTQYF. The CDR3 DNA reads as TGTGCCAGCAGCTTTTGGGGGCCGTCTAGCACAGATACGCAGTATTTT.